The rows below give T cell receptor beta chains drawn from one sample of a study of blood T cell repertoires in COVID-19. Generated by immunoSEQ multiplex PCR, the TCRdb table keeps only in-frame clones and is missing some. The table records fewer than 150,000 clones, 80% to 90% of them present only once. Sequenced sample: peripheral blood. Source of these receptors: a woman aged 45 to 65 with active or convalescent COVID-19. Each CDR3 is given with its conserved first and last residue. Fields, in order: J gene, CDR3 length, D gene, V gene, clone size, CDR3 DNA, CDR3 protein. The D gene is left open where the match is weak. Clone size is shown for a subset of rows, as once, few, many or a class of expanded clone.

TRBJ2-3	12	NA	TRBV11-2	NA	TGTGCCAGCAGCTTAAGCCCCGATACGCAGTATTTT	CASSLSPDTQYF
TRBJ2-7	17	TRBD1	TRBV7-2	NA	TGTGCCAGCAGCAAGGCCCCGGGGGCAGGGGGCACGAACGAGCAGTACTTC	CASSKAPGAGGTNEQYF
TRBJ2-1	16	TRBD2	TRBV7-2	NA	TGTGCCAGCAGCTTAACGGCGGGAGCCCCCTACAATGAGCAGTTCTTC	CASSLTAGAPYNEQFF
TRBJ2-7	15	NA	TRBV7-2	NA	TGTGCCAGCAGCTCGGGTGCGGGGAGTTTGGGCGAGCAGTACTTC	CASSSGAGSLGEQYF
TRBJ1-1	14	TRBD1	TRBV27	NA	TGTGCCACCAGGACGACAGGGGGCAATACTGAAGCTTTCTTT	CATRTTGGNTEAFF
TRBJ1-1	14	TRBD1	TRBV4-1	NA	TGCGCCAGCAGCCACGACAGGGTGAACACTGAAGCTTTCTTT	CASSHDRVNTEAFF
TRBJ1-1	13	NA	TRBV2	NA	TGTGCCAGCAGTGAAAGGGGGTTCACTGAAGCTTTCTTT	CASSERGFTEAFF
TRBJ2-5	14	NA	TRBV2	NA	TGTGCCAGCAGTGGCCTCGAGGCGGGGGAGACCCAGTACTTC	CASSGLEAGETQYF
TRBJ2-2	16	NA	TRBV11-3	NA	TGTGCCAGCACCTTAGGGGTGGGTCGGGGCACCGGGGAGCTGTTTTTT	CASTLGVGRGTGELFF
TRBJ2-7	12	NA	TRBV2	NA	TGTGCCAGTAGCGCAGACGGGTACGAGCAGTACTTC	CASSADGYEQYF
TRBJ1-6	15	TRBD1	TRBV28	NA	TGTGCCAGCAGCCAGACAGGGCTCCCGATGAACACCCTCCACTTT	CASSQTGLPMNTLHF
TRBJ1-1	15	NA	TRBV5-5	NA	TGTGCCAGCAGCCTATTATTGGGAGAGAACACTGAAGCTTTCTTT	CASSLLLGENTEAFF
TRBJ2-3	17	NA	TRBV7-3	NA	TGTGCCAGCAGCTTAATAGGGACGGGAGTAAGGACAGATACGCAGTATTTT	CASSLIGTGVRTDTQYF
TRBJ1-5	13	NA	TRBV28	NA	TGTGCCAGCAGACCCTATAGCAATCAGCCCCAGCATTTT	CASRPYSNQPQHF
TRBJ1-5	16	NA	TRBV10-2	once	TGCGCCAGCAGTGAGGCAGGGCAATGGAGCAATCAGCCCCAGCATTTT	CASSEAGQWSNQPQHF
TRBJ1-2	16	NA	TRBV28	NA	TGTGCCACCTCTCCTCTCGGGACAATGGCTAACTATGGCTACACCTTC	CATSPLGTMANYGYTF
TRBJ2-7	13	NA	TRBV6-5	NA	TGTGCCAGCAGACCGACTAGTCTCTACGAGCAGTACTTC	CASRPTSLYEQYF
TRBJ2-1	13	TRBD2	TRBV12-3/TRBV12-4	NA	TGTGCCAGCAGGGTACTAGCGGGCAGTGAGCAGTTCTTC	CASRVLAGSEQFF
TRBJ2-4	16	TRBD2	TRBV11-2	NA	TGTGCCAGCAGCGCCCTCGTGGGGGGGGCCAAAAACATTCAGTACTTC	CASSALVGGAKNIQYF
TRBJ2-7	15	TRBD1	TRBV5-4	NA	TGTGCCAGCAGCAGCGCCGGGACAGGGTTTCTCGAGCAGTACTTC	CASSSAGTGFLEQYF
TRBJ2-7	12	NA	TRBV29-1	NA	TGCAGCGTTATATCAGGGGCCTACGAGCAGTACTTC	CSVISGAYEQYF
TRBJ1-2	12	NA	TRBV10-3	once	TGTGCCACGGAGGGGCCCCCGGGGGGCTACACCTTC	CATEGPPGGYTF
TRBJ2-7	14	NA	TRBV6-5	NA	TGTGCCAGCAGCTTCAGGGGTCGGTCCTACGAGCAGTACTTC	CASSFRGRSYEQYF
TRBJ2-3	15	NA	TRBV9	NA	TGTGCCAGCAGCGGGACAGAGTATCATACAGATACGCAGTATTTT	CASSGTEYHTDTQYF
TRBJ2-4	16	TRBD2	TRBV28	NA	TGTGCCAGCAGTCCCTTAGCGGGAGGGGCCTTAAACATTCAGTACTTC	CASSPLAGGALNIQYF
TRBJ2-2	14	NA	TRBV14	few	TGTGCCAGCAGCCAAGTAAGGAGTACCGGGGAGCTGTTTTTT	CASSQVRSTGELFF
TRBJ1-1	14	NA	TRBV29-1	NA	TGCAGCGTTGGACTTGAGGAGGGGAACACTGAAGCTTTCTTT	CSVGLEEGNTEAFF
TRBJ2-1	15	NA	TRBV15	NA	TGTGCCACCAGCGATGACAGGAGCTCCTACAATGAGCAGTTCTTC	CATSDDRSSYNEQFF
TRBJ1-4	13	TRBD1	TRBV24-1	NA	TGTGCCACCAGCCAGGGGGCCGACGAAAAACTGTTTTTT	CATSQGADEKLFF
TRBJ2-5	13	NA	TRBV7-3	NA	TGTGCCAGCAGCTTAAGTCCAGAAGAGACCCAGTACTTC	CASSLSPEETQYF
TRBJ2-2	12	NA	TRBV9	NA	TGTGCCAGCCTTGCGAACACCGGGGAGCTGTTTTTT	CASLANTGELFF
TRBJ2-1	14	NA	TRBV27	NA	TGTGCCAGCAGTTTATCGTGGCCCTACAATGAGCAGTTCTTC	CASSLSWPYNEQFF